This entry is about one T cell receptor beta chain. Its antigen is unidentified. The sample comes from a study of cytomegalovirus exposure and HLA in healthy donors. Study at large: In an earlier analysis, approximately 120 million unique TCR beta sequences were found from about 180 million T cells. The Caucasian-associated ancestry cluster held roughly 80% of over 350 genotyped donors.

Use of 60 Vbeta and 13 Jbeta primers characterized the PCR. Assay used: immunoSEQ multiplex PCR; TCRdb lists only in-frame clones, some missing. The top ten hold less than 3% of the sample, which has 85,000 to 130,000 clones, roughly 70% seen once. Germline values: CDR1 SQVTM, CDR2 ANQGSEA. Germline trimming cut 3 bases from V and 3 bases from J; bases unmatched to any gene: 7. This CDR3 comprises 14 residues. Study conclusions and caveats: A few CMV-associated chains proved CMV antigen-specific in vitro. As immune exposure information, only CMV serostatus was available.

V usage is TRBV29-1 and J usage is TRBJ1-1, with 7 positions matching TRBD1. The receptor's source is a male donor in good health and CMV-seropositive. Sample: PBMCs. The CDR3 reads CSVDPGGWDTEAFF. The CDR3 DNA is TGCAGCGTTGACCCAGGGGGTTGGGACACTGAAGCTTTCTTT. Using reference TRBV29-1 and TRBJ1-1 for the parts outside the CDR3, the full variable domain is SAVISQKPSRDICQRGTSLTIQCQVDSQVTMMFWYRQQPGQSLTLIATANQGSEATYESGFVIDKFPISRPNLTFSTLTVSNMSPEDSSIYLCSVDPGGWDTEAFFGQGTRLTVV.